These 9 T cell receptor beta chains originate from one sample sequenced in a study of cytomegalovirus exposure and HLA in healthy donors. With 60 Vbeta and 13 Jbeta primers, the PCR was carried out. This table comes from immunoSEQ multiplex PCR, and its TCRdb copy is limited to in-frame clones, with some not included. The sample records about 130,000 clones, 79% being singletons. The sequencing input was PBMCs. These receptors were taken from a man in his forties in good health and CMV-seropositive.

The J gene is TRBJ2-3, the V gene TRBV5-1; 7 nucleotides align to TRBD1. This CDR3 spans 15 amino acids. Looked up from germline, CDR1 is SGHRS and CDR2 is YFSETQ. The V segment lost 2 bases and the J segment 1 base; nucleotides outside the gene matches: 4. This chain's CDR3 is CASSFRDSRTDTQYF. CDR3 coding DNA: TGCGCCAGCAGCTTCCGGGACAGCCGCACAGATACGCAGTATTTT. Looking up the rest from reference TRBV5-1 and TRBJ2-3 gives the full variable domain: KAGVTQTPRYLIKTRGQQVTLSCSPISGHRSVSWYQQTPGQGLQFLFEYFSETQRNKGNFPGRFSGRQFSNSRSEMNVSTLELGDSALYLCASSFRDSRTDTQYFGPGTRLTVL.

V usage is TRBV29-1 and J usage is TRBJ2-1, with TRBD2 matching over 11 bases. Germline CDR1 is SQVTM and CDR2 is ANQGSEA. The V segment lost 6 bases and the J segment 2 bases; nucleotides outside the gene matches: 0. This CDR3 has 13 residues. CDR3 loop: CSVGLAAYNEQFF. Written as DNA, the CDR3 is TGCAGCGTGGGACTAGCGGCCTACAATGAGCAGTTCTTC.

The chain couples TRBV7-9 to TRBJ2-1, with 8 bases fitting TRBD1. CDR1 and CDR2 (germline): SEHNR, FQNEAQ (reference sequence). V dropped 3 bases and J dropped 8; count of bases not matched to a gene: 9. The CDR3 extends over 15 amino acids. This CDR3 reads CASSLGQASGDEQFF. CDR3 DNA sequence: TGTGCCAGCAGCTTGGGACAGGCCTCTGGGGATGAGCAGTTCTTC. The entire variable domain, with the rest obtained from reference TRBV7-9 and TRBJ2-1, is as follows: DTGVSQNPRHKITKRGQNVTFRCDPISEHNRLYWYRQTLGQGPEFLTYFQNEAQLEKSRLLSDRFSAERPKGSFSTLEIQRTEQGDSAMYLCASSLGQASGDEQFFGPGTRLTVL.

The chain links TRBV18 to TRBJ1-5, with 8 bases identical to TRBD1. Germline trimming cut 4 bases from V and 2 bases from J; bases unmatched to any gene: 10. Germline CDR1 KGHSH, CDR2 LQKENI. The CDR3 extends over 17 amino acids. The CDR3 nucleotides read TGTGCCAGCTCACACAAAGACAGGGGATGGGGCAATCAGCCCCAGCATTTT. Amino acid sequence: CASSHKDRGWGNQPQHF.

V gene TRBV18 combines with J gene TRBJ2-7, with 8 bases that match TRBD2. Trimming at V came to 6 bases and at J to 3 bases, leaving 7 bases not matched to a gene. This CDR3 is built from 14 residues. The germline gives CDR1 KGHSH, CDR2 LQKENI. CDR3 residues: CASSPGAGVYEQYF. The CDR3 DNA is TGTGCCAGCTCCCCCGGAGCGGGAGTCTACGAGCAGTACTTC.

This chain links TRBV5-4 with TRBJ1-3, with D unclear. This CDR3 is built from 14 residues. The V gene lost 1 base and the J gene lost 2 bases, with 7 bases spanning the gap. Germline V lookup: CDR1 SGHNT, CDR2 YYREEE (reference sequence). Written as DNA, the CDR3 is TGTGCCAGCAGCTTGAGTGAGGCTGGAAACACCATATATTTT. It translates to CASSLSEAGNTIYF.

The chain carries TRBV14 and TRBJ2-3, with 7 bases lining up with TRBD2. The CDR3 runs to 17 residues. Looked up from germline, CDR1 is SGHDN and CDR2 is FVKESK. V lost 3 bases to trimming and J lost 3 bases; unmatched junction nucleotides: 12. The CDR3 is CASSQTLSGGRTDTQYF. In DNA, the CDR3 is TGTGCCAGCAGCCAGACCTTGAGTGGCGGGAGAACAGATACGCAGTATTTT.

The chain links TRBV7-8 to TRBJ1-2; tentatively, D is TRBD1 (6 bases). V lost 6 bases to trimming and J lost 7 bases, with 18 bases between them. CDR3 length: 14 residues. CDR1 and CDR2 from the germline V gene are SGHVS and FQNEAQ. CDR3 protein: CASRRNRQDAGYTF. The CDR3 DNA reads TGTGCCAGCAGACGAAATCGACAGGACGCTGGCTACACCTTC.

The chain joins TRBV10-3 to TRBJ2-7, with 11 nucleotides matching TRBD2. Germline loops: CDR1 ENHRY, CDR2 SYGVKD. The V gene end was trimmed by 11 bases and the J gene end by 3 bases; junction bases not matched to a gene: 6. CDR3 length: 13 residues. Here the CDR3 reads CASTSGSFYEQYF. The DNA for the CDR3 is TGTGCCTCCACTAGCGGGAGCTTCTACGAGCAGTACTTC.